Sequencing of this TCR beta chain was carried out in a study of OX40 agonist ivuxolimab in advanced cancers. Data came from immunoSEQ multiplex PCR; TCRdb stores just in-frame clones and leaves some out. This repertoire shows around 32,000 clones, around 90% found once; its top ten account for about 28%. Sequences were derived from CD4+ or CD8+ T cells sorted from blood, sampled in a trial of the OX40 agonist ivuxolimab. The sequence derives from an adult with an advanced solid tumor such as melanoma, head and neck, liver or kidney cancer.

The CDR3: CASSQGQGATEAFF. The CDR3 DNA sequence: TGCGCCAGCAGCCAAGGACAGGGGGCGACTGAAGCTTTCTTT. The chain employs TRBV4-1 and TRBJ1-1; TRBD1 aligns across 10 bases. The CDR3 runs to 14 residues. V was pared by 1 base and J by 5 bases, with 1 base of the junction left unmatched. Germline-derived CDR1 and CDR2 are MGHRA and YSYEKL.